The 13 T cell receptor beta chains in this list originate from one sample, sequenced in a study of resident and recirculating memory T cells in vitiligo. The repertoire was sequenced with immunoSEQ multiplex PCR; TCRdb's copy has only in-frame clones and lacks some. The sample holds 75,000 to 85,000 clones, about 90% seen once. The specimen sequenced was blood. The receptors were sampled from a male donor with vitiligo.

The V and J genes are TRBV14 and TRBJ1-5; TRBD1 aligns across 12 bases. The CDR3 length is 20 residues. The junction had 17 bases not matched to a gene; V was cut back by 6 bases and J by 2 bases. Germline values: CDR1 SGHDN, CDR2 FVKESK. The CDR3 DNA is TGTGCCAGCAGTCGGTCGAACCCGGGACAGGGGGCCTGCGGCAATCAGCCCCAGCATTTT. It translates to CASSRSNPGQGACGNQPQHF.

The chain employs TRBV18 and TRBJ1-5; 7 bases align to TRBD1. This CDR3 is built from 14 residues. Germline lookup yields CDR1 KGHSH and CDR2 LQKENI. Losses at the gene ends were 2 bases for V and 7 bases for J; bases not matched to a gene: 5. CDR3 sequence reads: CASSPWQGDQPQHF. CDR3 coding DNA: TGTGCCAGCTCACCATGGCAGGGGGACCAGCCCCAGCATTTT.

The rearrangement links TRBV2 to TRBJ2-7; D possibly corresponds to TRBD1 (6 bases). V was shortened by 2 bases and J by 7 bases, with 18 bases between the two germline ends. Germline-derived CDR1 and CDR2 are SNHLY and FYNNEI. The CDR3 contains 15 residues. The CDR3 DNA reads as TGTGCCAGCAGTGAACCCCGCGACAGGATGGGGGAGCAGTACTTC. Its protein product is CASSEPRDRMGEQYF. The whole variable domain, remainder taken from reference TRBV2 and TRBJ2-7, is EPEVTQTPSHQVTQMGQEVILRCVPISNHLYFYWYRQILGQKVEFLVSFYNNEISEKSEIFDDQFSVERPDGSNFTLKIRSTKLEDSAMYFCASSEPRDRMGEQYFGPGTRLTVT.

This clone was recorded a few times. CDR3 bases: TGTGCCAGCAGTGAAGCGCTGAGGACAGGGGGCACTGAAGCTTTCTTT. The encoded protein is CASSEALRTGGTEAFF. This rearrangement joins TRBV2 to TRBJ1-1; 10 bases map to TRBD1. V lost 0 bases to trimming and J lost 4 bases; unmatched junction nucleotides: 5. This CDR3 region has 16 residues. The germline V gene encodes CDR1 SNHLY and CDR2 FYNNEI.

CDR3 loop: CASSLVREGLYEQYF. The CDR3 DNA follows: TGTGCCAGCAGTTTAGTGCGGGAGGGCCTCTACGAGCAGTACTTC. The chain joins TRBV27 to TRBJ2-7, with 9 bases that match TRBD2. This CDR3 contains 15 residues. CDR1 and CDR2 (germline): MNHEY, SMNVEV (reference sequence). After removal of 2 bases from V and 3 bases from J, the junction contained 5 bases not matched to a gene.

The genes are TRBV9 and TRBJ2-3, with TRBD2 matching 9 bases. With 0 bases clipped from V and 2 bases from J, the junction kept 1 base outside the gene matches. This CDR3 is built from 15 residues. Per the germline V gene, CDR1 is SGDLS and CDR2 is YYNGEE. The CDR3, as DNA: TGTGCCAGCAGCGTAGCTAGCGGGATCACAGATACGCAGTATTTT. Translating gives CASSVASGITDTQYF.

This clone was recorded a few times. The rearrangement links TRBV30 to TRBJ1-2; a possible D gene is TRBD1 (6 bases). Trimming shortened V by 3 bases and J by 3 bases, and 14 bases separated the two germline ends. The CDR3 has 14 amino acids. Germline loops: CDR1 GTSNPN, CDR2 SVGIG (reference sequence). The CDR3 loop is CAWRVQDRYYGYTF. The CDR3 DNA sequence: TGTGCCTGGAGAGTCCAGGACAGATACTATGGCTACACCTTC.

This clone appeared a single time. The chain joins TRBV5-4 to TRBJ2-5; 13 bases are a match to TRBD2. The CDR3 consists of 17 residues. Unmatched junction bases numbered 8, after V lost 4 bases and J lost 2 bases. Germline-derived CDR1 and CDR2 are SGHNT and YYREEE (reference sequence). The CDR3 DNA is TGTGCCAGCAGCATGAGGACTAGCGGGAGCGGGCAAGAGACCCAGTACTTC. Protein: CASSMRTSGSGQETQYF. The full variable domain, its missing parts supplied by reference TRBV5-4 and TRBJ2-5, is ETGVTQSPTHLIKTRGQQVTLRCSSQSGHNTVSWYQQALGQGPQFIFQYYREEENGRGNFPPRFSGLQFPNYSSELNVNALELDDSALYLCASSMRTSGSGQETQYFGPGTRLLVL.

The V call is TRBV5-4, the J call TRBJ2-6; TRBD2 agrees at 7 bases. The junction had 6 bases not matched to a gene; V was cut back by 0 bases and J by 3 bases. The CDR3 runs to 17 residues. The germline gives CDR1 SGHNT, CDR2 YYREEE (reference sequence). The DNA of the CDR3 is TGTGCCAGCAGCTTGGTTGGGGGGAGGGTTGGGGCCAACGTCCTGACTTTC. Translation: CASSLVGGRVGANVLTF.

The CDR3 here is CASSEGGELNTEAFF. CDR3 nucleotide sequence: TGTGCCAGCAGCGAGGGGGGGGAGCTGAACACTGAAGCTTTCTTT. The gene calls are TRBV9 and TRBJ1-1; the D gene is possibly TRBD1 (6 bases). Trimming cost V 3 bases and J 0 bases, with 12 bases left between them. In germline, CDR1 is SGDLS, CDR2 YYNGEE. There are 15 residues in the CDR3.

V usage is TRBV28 and J usage is TRBJ1-4, with no clear D. Trimming took 5 bases from V and 8 from J, leaving 15 bases between them. CDR3 length: 14 amino acids. Germline CDR1 is MDHEN and CDR2 is SYDVKM. CDR3 nucleotide sequence: TGTGCCAGCAGTCTTACCGTAGGGAGGGAAAAACTGTTTTTT. It encodes CASSLTVGREKLFF. The whole variable domain, filled in from reference TRBV28 and TRBJ1-4, reads DVKVTQSSRYLVKRTGEKVFLECVQDMDHENMFWYRQDPGLGLRLIYFSYDVKMKEKGDIPEGYSVSREKKERFSLILESASTNQTSMYLCASSLTVGREKLFFGSGTQLSVL.

The gene calls are TRBV5-1 and TRBJ2-2, with D tentatively TRBD2 (5 bases). Germline values: CDR1 SGHRS, CDR2 YFSETQ. Trimming stripped 3 bases from V and 3 bases from J, with 15 bases between. The CDR3 spans 16 residues. CDR3 amino acids: CASSSGVPGHTGELFF. CDR3 DNA sequence: TGCGCCAGCAGCTCCGGGGTCCCAGGCCACACCGGGGAGCTGTTTTTT. Based on the CDR3 plus reference TRBV5-1 and TRBJ2-2, the full variable domain is KAGVTQTPRYLIKTRGQQVTLSCSPISGHRSVSWYQQTPGQGLQFLFEYFSETQRNKGNFPGRFSGRQFSNSRSEMNVSTLELGDSALYLCASSSGVPGHTGELFFGEGSRLTVL.

The chain links TRBV9 to TRBJ2-7; D possibly corresponds to TRBD1 (8 bases). The CDR3 consists of 16 residues. V shed 4 bases and J shed 5 bases, with 22 bases lying between them. Germline V gene lookup returns CDR1 SGDLS and CDR2 YYNGEE. CDR3 nucleotide sequence: TGTGCCAGCAGCCACAAACAGGGGGAGGGGCGGAACGAGCAGTACTTC. It encodes CASSHKQGEGRNEQYF.